This TCR beta chain originates from a study of graft-versus-host responses after intestinal transplantation (dated by TCRdb to the early 2020s). For the study in its entirety: Multivisceral, liver-intestinal, or isolated intestinal transplants were received by the recipients. The cohort enrolled fewer than 25 intestinal transplant recipients including one retransplant, and 3 patients lacking pretransplant specimens were excluded. Graft-versus-host and host-versus-graft alloreactive T cell clones were tracked in the graft, circulation and bone marrow after intestinal transplantation using bulk TCR-beta CDR3 sequencing. Rather than going through the commercial service, samples from a few later patients were sequenced in-house on an Illumina MiSeq and processed with MiXCR. A peak of at least 4% donor T cells among recipient peripheral blood mononuclear cells was the definition used for donor T cell macrochimerism. Anti-thymocyte globulin induction was given to all recipients, followed by maintenance tacrolimus and steroids for approximately three years. To identify alloreactive clones, pre-transplant mixed lymphocyte reaction products were sequenced and compared with unstimulated pre-transplant donor and recipient T cells.

Reading the label with the study, this specimen's time point is: cells obtained before transplantation from donor or recipient. CD3+CD4+ and CD3+CD8+ populations were FACS-sorted from unstimulated pre-transplant donor and recipient cells taken from spleen or lymph nodes. What the authors observed across the whole study: Peak levels of circulating GvH clones were associated with declines in HvG clones early after transplant. GvH clones were detected in recipient bone marrow, and some of these GvH clones were observed earlier in ileal mucosa or blood, consistent with an intestinal mucosal origin. High GvH to HvG T cell clonal ratios were observed in the allografts of patients with donor T cell macrochimerism. The relatively low number and heterogeneity of intestinal transplant patients limited the conclusions.

Worth noting for this clone: Its antigen has not been determined. No base-level quality is on record; no much larger clone is a single base apart.

Trimming at the junction amounts to 4 bases on V and 0 bases on J, and the germline ends lie 13 bases apart. The CDR3 starts with the cysteine, ends with the phenylalanine, and has 16 residues. Only the CDR3 part of the read is kept: 48 bases, read in frame from the first base. From the germline V gene, CDR1 is MDHEN and CDR2 is SYDVKM. Receptor amplification or capture employed the immunoSEQ multiplex PCR assay. For most patients, genomic DNA was isolated using the Qiagen DNeasy Blood and Tissue Kit and was shipped frozen to Adaptive Biotechnologies for TCR sequencing. For most patients, genomic DNA was subjected to high-throughput TCR-beta CDR3 sequencing by Adaptive Biotechnologies. In the paper's pipeline: Adaptive's ImmunoSEQ software was the source of the TCR sequencing data for 15 to 20 patients, while three other patients were processed with MiXCR and VDJtools. To correct CD4 versus CD8 sorting errors, any sequence found in both subsets at a frequency ratio below 5:1 was removed. CDR3 nucleotide sequences shared between donor and recipient were removed because the origin of such sequences could not be assigned. Alloreactive clones required at least 2-fold expansion over unstimulated cells and minimum CFSE-low frequency of 0.002% (template counts) or 0.001% (read counts). Clones detected in sequenced pre-transplant spleen, lymph node, or MLR CFSE-low populations of the donor or recipient were defined as mappable. The cumulative frequency of alloreactive clones was calculated as a percentage of all sequences, weighted by copy number. TCRdb took over this immuneACCESS table, retaining in-frame rearrangements with V and J assigned. Such tables are incomplete; in checked studies, under half of the missing clones stem from an unresolved V gene, and the remainder is unexplained. D and trimming were read from the DNA, whereas the V and J calls and clone size are those reported in that table. This sample gives around 87,000 clones in total; less than 95% of them show up just once. Of the sample, around 0.38% falls within the top ten clones.

The chain joins TRBV28 to TRBJ1-3, with the D gene call left open. This clonotype was obtained from a human donor who was the organ donor for an intestinal transplant. Source: unstimulated CD8+ T cells sorted from spleen or lymph node cells, taken before transplant. The DNA sequence reads TGTGCCAGCAGTTGGTACAGCTCCTTCTCTGGAAACACCATATATTTT. Its translation reads: CASSWYSSFSGNTIYF.